This is a list of T cell receptor beta chains from one sample in a study of T cell repertoires in cytomegalovirus infection. MiXCR was run by TCRdb on the reads, yielding one entry per CDR3 protein. The top ten clones hold roughly 2.8% of a sample with roughly 720,000 distinct CDR3 sequences, roughly a third of them seen once. The sequenced sample was PBMCs. These receptors were taken from a human donor in good health (CMV status not recorded). Some clones in this sample may be carry-over from other donors' samples. The CDR3 runs from the conserved cysteine through the conserved F or W. D genes are given only for firm matches. Size is omitted from some rows. Given values are once, few, many or a class for expanded clones.

v_gene,d_gene,abundance,j_gene,CDR3nt,CDR3aa
TRBV7-2,.,.,TRBJ1-1,TGTGCCAGCAGCTTAGCGCCTCTTCAGGGGAGCGGGAAAGCTTTCTTT,CASSLAPLQGSGKAFF
TRBV20-1,TRBD2,many,TRBJ2-3,TGCAGTGCTAGAGACCCTAGCGGGAGCCCCACAGATACGCAGTATTTT,CSARDPSGSPTDTQYF
TRBV6-1,TRBD2,.,TRBJ2-1,TGTGCCAGCACGGGGACAGGGCTAGCGGGGGGCCCTTTCTTC,CASTGTGLAGGPFF
TRBV27,.,.,TRBJ2-1,TGTGCCAGCAGCCTGGCCGGTCGCAATGATCAGTTCTTC,CASSLAGRNDQFF
TRBV28,.,.,TRBJ1-5,TGTGCCAGCCGCGAGGGGGAAAGACTACAGCCCCAGCATTTT,CASREGERLQPQHF
TRBV28,.,many,TRBJ1-2,TGTGCCAGCAGCTCCCTCGGACTTCCCGGTGGCTACACCTTC,CASSSLGLPGGYTF
TRBV12-3/TRBV12-4,TRBD1,few,TRBJ2-2,TGTGCCAGCAGCCCGGACAGGCCCGGGGAGCTGTTTTTT,CASSPDRPGELFF
TRBV6-6,.,.,TRBJ1-5,TGTGCAAGCAGTTACGGAGCAGGGTTACTAGCCAAGCATTTT,CASSYGAGLLAKHF
TRBV10-2,TRBD1,few,TRBJ1-5,TGCGCCAGCAGTGAGATCGGGACAGGGTGGCAGCCCCAGCATTTT,CASSEIGTGWQPQHF
TRBV5-4,TRBD2,.,TRBJ2-3,TGTGCCAGCAGCCTCAAAAGGCTAGCGGGGGGTAGCACAGATACGCAGTATTTT,CASSLKRLAGGSTDTQYF
TRBV7-8,.,few,TRBJ1-4,TGTGCCAGCAGCTTATTCTGGGTGGGCAGGGACGTTGAAAAACTGTTTTTT,CASSLFWVGRDVEKLFF
TRBV5-4,.,.,TRBJ1-1,TGTGCCAGCAGTCCGGAACCTCCCGGGAGTGCTTTCTTT,CASSPEPPGSAFF
TRBV12-3/TRBV12-4,TRBD1,few,TRBJ2-7,TGTGCCAGCAGACGGGGGACAGGGGTTTACGAGCAGTACTTC,CASRRGTGVYEQYF
TRBV5-1,.,.,TRBJ2-7,TGCGCCAGCAGCTTGCAAGGAGGGGATTCCTACGAGCAGTACTTC,CASSLQGGDSYEQYF
TRBV6-5,.,.,TRBJ1-5,TGTGCCAGCAGTATAGGCCCTTATAGCAATCAGCCCCAGCATTTT,CASSIGPYSNQPQHF
TRBV11-3,.,.,TRBJ2-1,TGTGCCAGCAGCCGACCCGGAACGACTGAGCAGTTCTTC,CASSRPGTTEQFF
TRBV28,.,few,TRBJ1-5,TGTGCCAGCAGTTTTTGGGGAAAGGCTGATCAGCCCCAGCATTTT,CASSFWGKADQPQHF
TRBV24-1,.,.,TRBJ2-1,TGTGCCACCAGTGATTTTAACTCCGTGAATGAGCAGTTCTTC,CATSDFNSVNEQFF
TRBV10-3,.,.,TRBJ1-5,TGTGCCATCAGTGTTTCACCCGAGCAGCCCCAGCATTTT,CAISVSPEQPQHF
TRBV7-2,.,few,TRBJ1-1,TGTGCCAGCAGCTTAATGGGGCGGGAGGTAGCTTTCTTT,CASSLMGREVAFF
TRBV12-3/TRBV12-4,TRBD1,.,TRBJ1-5,TGTGCCAGCAGTGCCGGGACAGGGGGAGGTCAGCCCCAGCATTTT,CASSAGTGGGQPQHF
TRBV19,.,.,TRBJ1-1,TGTGCCAGTAATCAGGGGTCCACTGAAGCTTTCTTT,CASNQGSTEAFF
TRBV24-1,.,few,TRBJ2-3,TGTGCCACCAGTGATTCGCGGGGGCGCCGAGATACGCAGTATTTT,CATSDSRGRRDTQYF
TRBV29-1,.,few,TRBJ2-3,TGCAGCGTTCAAAGGGACAACACAGATACGCAGTATTTT,CSVQRDNTDTQYF
TRBV6-4,.,many,TRBJ2-3,TGTGCCAGCAGTGACTCGGCTAGCGGCACAGATACGCAGTATTTT,CASSDSASGTDTQYF
TRBV7-9,.,many,TRBJ2-3,TGTGCCAGCAGCTTCGGGCGGAGCACAGATACGCAGTATTTT,CASSFGRSTDTQYF
TRBV7-2,TRBD1,many,TRBJ2-5,TGTGCCAGCAGCCCTCAGACAGGGGGCGAGACCCAGTACTTC,CASSPQTGGETQYF
TRBV20-1,.,.,TRBJ1-1,TGCAGTGCTAGAACCCCGGGTGGATACACTGAAGCTTTCTTT,CSARTPGGYTEAFF
TRBV5-1,.,.,TRBJ2-1,TGCGCCAGCAGCTTGGATATAAAGACTAGCTCCTACAATGAGCAGTTCTTC,CASSLDIKTSSYNEQFF
TRBV28,.,.,TRBJ2-3,TGTGCCAGCAGGGCTAGCGGCACAGATACGCAGTATTTT,CASRASGTDTQYF
TRBV11-2,.,.,TRBJ1-2,TGTGCCAGCAGCCCCCCCCCCACGACTGAACAATTTTTGCATGGCTACACCTTC,CASSPPPTTEQFLHGYTF
TRBV7-2,TRBD1,many,TRBJ1-2,TGTGCCAGCAGCTTACTGGGACAGGGGGCGAGAAATGGCTACACCTTC,CASSLLGQGARNGYTF
TRBV30,.,.,TRBJ1-2,TGTGCCTGGAGTTCGTCGCAGCTCTATGGCTACACCTTC,CAWSSSQLYGYTF
TRBV14,TRBD1,once,TRBJ2-7,TGTGCCAGCAGTCGTCCCGGGACAGTGCCCTACGAGCAGTACTTC,CASSRPGTVPYEQYF
TRBV5-6,TRBD2,.,TRBJ2-3,TGTGCCAGCAGCCACAGAGCGGGGTCGCCAGATACGCAGTATTTT,CASSHRAGSPDTQYF
TRBV7-9,TRBD2,many,TRBJ2-5,TGTGCCAGCAGCTATGGGGGGGTTGCAGAGACCCAGTACTTC,CASSYGGVAETQYF
TRBV12-3/TRBV12-4,.,few,TRBJ2-7,TGTGCCAGCAGATCGACAGGACCCTACGAGCAGTACTTC,CASRSTGPYEQYF
TRBV24-1,.,many,TRBJ2-2,TGTGCCACCAGTGATTTTGATCACACCGGGGAGCTGTTTTTT,CATSDFDHTGELFF
TRBV7-9,TRBD1,many,TRBJ2-7,TGTGCCAGCAGCCGAGGGACAGGGGGGACCTACGAGCAGTACTTC,CASSRGTGGTYEQYF
TRBV12-3/TRBV12-4,.,.,TRBJ2-1,TGTGCCAGCAGTCCTTCGCACGGGGAGCAGTTCTTC,CASSPSHGEQFF
TRBV4-1,.,many,TRBJ2-6,TGCGCCAGCAGCCAACCGTCAAGTCGACAGTCCAACGTCCTGACTTTC,CASSQPSSRQSNVLTF
TRBV2,.,.,TRBJ1-1,TGTGCCAGCAGTGCGCAGGGCACTGAAGCTTTCTTT,CASSAQGTEAFF
TRBV6-5,.,.,TRBJ2-3,TGTGCCAGCAGTAATATTGGGGATAGCACAGATACGCAGTATTTT,CASSNIGDSTDTQYF
TRBV10-3,TRBD1,.,TRBJ2-1,TGTGCCATCAGTGCCGGGACAGGGTTAGTTGAGCAGTTCTTC,CAISAGTGLVEQFF
TRBV5-6,.,.,TRBJ1-5,TGTGCCAGCAGCTCCTACAGACTCTATCGCAATCAGCCCCAGCATTTT,CASSSYRLYRNQPQHF
TRBV5-1,TRBD2,.,TRBJ2-2,TGCGCCAGCAGCCCCCAAGCGGGGGGGGGAACCGGGGAGCTGTTTTTT,CASSPQAGGGTGELFF